The source of this T cell receptor (beta chain) is a study of blood T cells in healthy people across ages. Using a J-beta primer mix together with a sample-barcoded 5' primer, a second PCR was run for roughly 7 to 12 cycles. Samples each returned at least 3 million CDR3-containing paired-end reads. TCRdb independently ran MiXCR on the 5' RACE reads; one entry per CDR3 protein. Found here are under 2 million distinct CDR3 sequences, roughly 32% of them singletons; the top ten hold roughly 12%. CDR3 length equals 17 residues. Per the germline V gene, CDR1 is SGHAT and CDR2 is FQDESV (reference sequence). V dropped 4 bases and J dropped 0; count of bases not matched to a gene: 5.

Sequencing was carried out using blood. The V call is TRBV11-1, the J call TRBJ2-5, with 13 bases identical to TRBD2. This TCR was recovered from a woman aged 25 to 39 in good health. CDR3 DNA sequence: TGTGCCAGCAGCTCGGGACTAGCGGGGACCTACCAAGAGACCCAGTACTTC. Translating it yields CASSSGLAGTYQETQYF.